Described below is a single TCR beta chain sequence and its context. Its antigen is unknown. Germline is not matched at one junction end, which may reflect a read error. The data belong to a study of cytomegalovirus exposure and HLA in healthy donors. Notes on the study in general: The authors later found HLA-associated TCR beta chains more clonally expanded than equally common others. The study dropped some indistinguishable V segments, TRBV6-2 and TRBV6-3 among them.

The CDR3 totals 13 residues. Germline values: CDR1 LGHNA, CDR2 YSLEER. Nominal health characterized the donors when sampled, though unrecorded immune exposures were likely. Both 60 Vbeta primers and 13 Jbeta primers went into the PCR. Sequencing used immunoSEQ multiplex PCR; TCRdb keeps in-frame clones, though not all of them. There are around 50,000 clones in the sample; approximately 52% occur only once, and around 11% lies in the top ten. The sequence came from a human donor in good health. The gene calls are TRBV4-3 and TRBJ1-2; D is unresolved. The sequenced sample was PBMCs. DNA for the CDR3: TGCGCCAGCAGCCAATTTACTAACTATGGCTACCCCTTC. It encodes CASSQFTNYGYPF.